This TCR beta chain was recorded in a study of blood T cell repertoires in COVID-19. Study context: Spain, Italy and the United States supplied samples that represented acute and convalescent COVID-19. Nucleic acid was either cDNA or gDNA, and it came from T cells, B-cell-depleted T cells, or PBMCs.

Original methodology: Using reference gene primer amplification, nucleated cell counts were estimated. Here immunoSEQ multiplex PCR was the method, and the copy in TCRdb shows in-frame clones only, minus some. V, J and clone size are those of that table, while D and trimming were read from the DNA. In the table there are approximately 300,000 clones, about 90% of which are singletons. Categorization into cohorts depended on clinical history that participants reported. In germline, CDR1 is MNHEY, CDR2 SVGAGI. V lost 0 bases and J lost 5; bases outside the gene matches: 0. CDR3 length: 14 amino acids. The TCR originated in a woman aged 18-35 years with acute COVID-19. Sequenced sample: PBMCs or T cells enriched from blood (not recorded which). The chain combines TRBV6-5 with TRBJ2-2; 7 bases fit TRBD2. CDR3 coding DNA: TGTGCCAGCAGTTACTCGGGGGGGACCGGGGAGCTGTTTTTT. It specifies CASSYSGGTGELFF.